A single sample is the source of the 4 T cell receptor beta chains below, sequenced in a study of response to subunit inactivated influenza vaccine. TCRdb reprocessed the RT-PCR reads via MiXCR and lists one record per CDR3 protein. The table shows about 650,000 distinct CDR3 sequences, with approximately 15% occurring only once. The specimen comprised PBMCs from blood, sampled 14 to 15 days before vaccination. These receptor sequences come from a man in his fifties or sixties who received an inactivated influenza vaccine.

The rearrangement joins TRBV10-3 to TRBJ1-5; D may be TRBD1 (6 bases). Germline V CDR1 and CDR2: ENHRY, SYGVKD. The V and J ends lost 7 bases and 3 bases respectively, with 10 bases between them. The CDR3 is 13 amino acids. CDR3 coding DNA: TGTGCCATCAATGGACAGCCCAATCAGCCCCAGCATTTT. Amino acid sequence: CAINGQPNQPQHF.

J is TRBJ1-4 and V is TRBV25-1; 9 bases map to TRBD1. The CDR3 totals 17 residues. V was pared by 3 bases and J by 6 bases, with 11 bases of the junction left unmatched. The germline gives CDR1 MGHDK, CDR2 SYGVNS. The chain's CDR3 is CASSDWGTGTGYEKLFF. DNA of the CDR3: TGTGCCAGCAGTGATTGGGGGACGGGGACAGGGTATGAAAAACTGTTTTTT.

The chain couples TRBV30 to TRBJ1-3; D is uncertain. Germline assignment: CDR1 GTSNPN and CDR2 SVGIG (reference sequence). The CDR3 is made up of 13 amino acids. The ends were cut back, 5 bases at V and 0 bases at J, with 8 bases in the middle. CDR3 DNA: TGTGCCTGGTGGAGGGACTCTGGAAACACCATATATTTT. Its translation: CAWWRDSGNTIYF.

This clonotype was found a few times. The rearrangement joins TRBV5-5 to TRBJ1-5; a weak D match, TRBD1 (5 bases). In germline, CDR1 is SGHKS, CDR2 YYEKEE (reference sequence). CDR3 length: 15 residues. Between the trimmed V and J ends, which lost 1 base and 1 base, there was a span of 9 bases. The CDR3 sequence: CASSLLGVSNQPQHF. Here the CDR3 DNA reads TGTGCCAGCAGCTTGTTAGGGGTAAGCAATCAGCCCCAGCATTTT.